One T cell receptor (beta chain) is described in this entry. This clonotype was seen ten or more times. Its antigen remains undetermined. Base-call qualities are not available, and no considerably larger clone is one nucleotide away. These data come from a study of T-cell memory formation after mild COVID-19 (dated by TCRdb to the early 2020s). For context, the study as a whole: TCR sequence clusters from the two donors were largely donor specific. The cohort comprised two young, previously healthy adult volunteers, one female and one male. Longitudinal TCRalpha and TCRbeta repertoire sequencing tracked T-cell clones expanding and contracting after mild COVID-19 in a couple of donors. Findings and caveats that apply to the study as a whole: SARS-CoV-2 specificity was not confirmed for the second-wave clones peaking on day 37. From day 15 to 85, contracting clones showed balanced CD4/CD8 phenotypes, whereas a second wave of clones that expanded from day 15 to 37 leaned towards CD4+. Contracting CD4+ clones were located mainly in the CM and EM memory subsets, whereas CD8+ clones were found to be enriched in EMRA. Some responding clones were found in pre-infection memory, which suggests that pre-existing cross-reactive memory T cells took part in the SARS-CoV-2 response. Only a couple of mild cases were covered by the study, and larger cohorts that include severe cases with pre-infection samples were considered necessary.

The germline V gene (reference sequence) gives CDR1 as LNHNV and CDR2 as YYDKDF. Taken from cysteine to phenylalanine, the CDR3 has 14 residues. Only the CDR3 region is kept as DNA, spanning 42 bases read in frame from base 1. Unmatched junction bases come to 4, with V trimmed by 4 bases and J by 8 bases. Ficoll-Paque density gradient centrifugation was the method used to isolate PBMCs. TCRdb shows the sequencer as Illumina NovaSeq 6000. TCRalpha and TCRbeta cDNA libraries were constructed by 5'RACE with constant-segment primers, with sample barcodes and unique molecular identifiers being introduced. Trizol reagent was used to extract RNA from every sample. The libraries were amplified in two PCR steps, and the second step added a second sample barcode and Illumina TruSeq adapters. Libraries were sequenced on an Illumina NovaSeq with 2 x 150 bp paired-end reads. As for how the authors treated the data: The reads were demultiplexed and collapsed into UMI-guided consensus sequences using migec v1.2.7. Using mixcr v2.1.11, the UMI consensuses were aligned to TRA and TRB V and J templates and assembled into clonotypes. A clonotype was counted as expanded or contracted only if both edgeR and NoisET called the change significant, with noise models trained on biological replicates. For edgeR calls, the thresholds were a false discovery rate-adjusted p below 0.01 and a log2 fold-change of 1. As an exploratory analysis of dynamics, PCA with hierarchical clustering was applied to max-normalized trajectories of the 1000 most abundant clonotypes. Separately sequenced CD4+ and CD8+ repertoires were used to assign the CD4 or CD8 phenotype of responding clones. In-frame beta chains were kept once TCRdb had trimmed the public reads at Q25 with fastp and called clones with MiXCR. Rows merge per CDR3 protein into single entries with the most common DNA and genes. TCRdb's processing, not the authors' own work, is the source of the V and J calls. The sample data list over 350,000 distinct CDR3 sequences, and around a sixth of these were observed just once. Together, the top ten hold roughly 21% of the sample.

The sequence came from a man aged 18 to 35 who had mild COVID-19 (a few samples of this study predate the infection). The sample titles of this study are shuffled in the database, so cell type and time point are left out; the donor was told from shared clones. This chain is built from TRBV15 and TRBJ1-6, and TRBD1 aligns with 8 junction nucleotides. Source material: PBMCs or a T cell subset sorted from them (not recorded which). The CDR3 is CATSKDRGDSPLHF. Here is the DNA: TGTGCCACCAGCAAAGACAGGGGTGATTCACCCCTCCACTTT.